This T cell receptor (beta chain) was profiled in a study of blood T cells in healthy people across ages. Then a second PCR, running roughly 7 to 11 cycles, was carried out with a sample-barcoded 5' primer and a J-beta primer mix. TCRdb analysed the 5' RACE reads with MiXCR anew, one entry per CDR3 protein. Among about 800,000 distinct CDR3 sequences listed, roughly 25% were seen once. Trimming pared 5 bases from V and 5 bases from J, leaving 9 bases between. The germline V gene encodes CDR1 SGHTA and CDR2 FQGNSA. The CDR3 runs 12 residues. These same records also appear under a second study, on T cells of mothers and their children.

This TCR was recovered from a boy younger than 18 in good health. Sample: blood. The chain couples TRBV7-2 to TRBJ2-5; tentative D call: TRBD1 (6 bases). The CDR3 DNA is TGTGCCAGCAGCCACAGGGAGGAGACCCAGTACTTC. It encodes CASSHREETQYF.